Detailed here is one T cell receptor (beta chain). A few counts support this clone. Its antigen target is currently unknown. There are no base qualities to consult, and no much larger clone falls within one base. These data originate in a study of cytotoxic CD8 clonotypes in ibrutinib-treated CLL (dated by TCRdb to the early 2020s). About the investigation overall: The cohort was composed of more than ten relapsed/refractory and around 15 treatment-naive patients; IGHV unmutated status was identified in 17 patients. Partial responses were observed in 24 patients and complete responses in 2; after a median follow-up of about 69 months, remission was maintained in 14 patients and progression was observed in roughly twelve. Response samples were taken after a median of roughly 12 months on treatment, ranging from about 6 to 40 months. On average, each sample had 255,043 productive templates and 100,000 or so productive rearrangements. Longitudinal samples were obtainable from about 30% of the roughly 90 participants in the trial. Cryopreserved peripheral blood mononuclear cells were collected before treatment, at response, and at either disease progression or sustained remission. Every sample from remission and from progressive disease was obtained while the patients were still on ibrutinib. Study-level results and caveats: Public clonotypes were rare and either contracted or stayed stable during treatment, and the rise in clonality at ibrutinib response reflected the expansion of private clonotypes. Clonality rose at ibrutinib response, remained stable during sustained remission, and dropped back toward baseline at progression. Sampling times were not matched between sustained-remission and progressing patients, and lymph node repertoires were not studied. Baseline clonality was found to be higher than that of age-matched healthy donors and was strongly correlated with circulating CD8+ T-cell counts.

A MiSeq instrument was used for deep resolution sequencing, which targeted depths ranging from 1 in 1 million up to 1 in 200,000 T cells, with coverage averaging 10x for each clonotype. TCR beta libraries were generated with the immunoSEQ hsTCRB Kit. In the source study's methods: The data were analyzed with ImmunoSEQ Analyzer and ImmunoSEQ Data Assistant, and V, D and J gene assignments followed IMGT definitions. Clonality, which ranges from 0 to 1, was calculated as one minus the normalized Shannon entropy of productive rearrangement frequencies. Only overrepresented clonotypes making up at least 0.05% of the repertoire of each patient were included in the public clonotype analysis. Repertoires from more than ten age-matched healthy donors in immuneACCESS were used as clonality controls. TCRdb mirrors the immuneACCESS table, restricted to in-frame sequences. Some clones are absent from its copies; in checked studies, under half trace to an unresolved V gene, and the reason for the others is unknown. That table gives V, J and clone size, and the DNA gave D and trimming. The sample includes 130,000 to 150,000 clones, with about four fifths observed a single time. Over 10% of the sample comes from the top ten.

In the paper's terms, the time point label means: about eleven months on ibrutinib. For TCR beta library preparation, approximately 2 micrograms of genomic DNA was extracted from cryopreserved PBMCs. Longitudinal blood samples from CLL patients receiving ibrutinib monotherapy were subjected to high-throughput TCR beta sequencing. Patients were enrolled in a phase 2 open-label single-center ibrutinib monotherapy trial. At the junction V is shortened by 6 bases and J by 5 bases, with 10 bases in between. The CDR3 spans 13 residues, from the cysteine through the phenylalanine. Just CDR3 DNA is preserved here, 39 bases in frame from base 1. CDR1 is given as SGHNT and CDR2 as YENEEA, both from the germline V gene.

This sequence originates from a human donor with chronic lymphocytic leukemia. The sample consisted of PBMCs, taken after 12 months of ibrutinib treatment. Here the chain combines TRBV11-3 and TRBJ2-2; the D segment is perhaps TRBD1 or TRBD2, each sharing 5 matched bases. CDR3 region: CASRLGQTGELFF. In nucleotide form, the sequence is TGTGCCAGCAGACTAGGACAAACCGGGGAGCTGTTTTTT.